The 20 T cell receptor beta chains below all came from one sample that was sequenced in a study of control samples from healthy donors and cancer patients. The method was immunoSEQ multiplex PCR; TCRdb's version includes in-frame clones alone and lacks a portion of them. Among tens of thousands of clones listed, less than 90% were seen once. The specimen was blood. The receptors derive from a woman aged 45-60 years in good health.

This rearrangement joins TRBV7-3 to TRBJ2-1; D may be TRBD2 (5 bases). The CDR3 loop spans 15 amino acids. Germline-derived CDR1 and CDR2 are SGHTA and FQGTGA. V was clipped by 5 bases and J by 0 bases, with 11 bases between them. The CDR3 sequence: CASSRAGSSYNEQFF. Here the CDR3 DNA reads TGTGCCAGCAGCCGGGCGGGTAGCTCCTACAATGAGCAGTTCTTC.

The V and J genes are TRBV9 and TRBJ2-3; D not resolved. V gave up 0 bases and J gave up 0 bases, with 17 bases separating them. The CDR3 length is 18 residues. The germline V gene has CDR1 SGDLS and CDR2 YYNGEE. The DNA of the CDR3 is TGTGCCAGCAGCGTAGGGTTTGTTGGGCATACAAGCACAGATACGCAGTATTTT. Translated, it gives CASSVGFVGHTSTDTQYF. Looking up the rest from reference TRBV9 and TRBJ2-3 gives the full variable domain: DSGVTQTPKHLITATGQRVTLRCSPRSGDLSVYWYQQSLDQGLQFLIQYYNGEERAKGNILERFSAQQFPDLHSELNLSSLELGDSALYFCASSVGFVGHTSTDTQYFGPGTRLTVL.

The gene calls are TRBV28 and TRBJ1-2; D unresolved. V was pared by 7 bases and J by 5 bases, with 14 bases between. CDR3 size: 13 residues. Per germline, CDR1 MDHEN and CDR2 SYDVKM. CDR3 nucleotide sequence: TGTGCCAGCACCGAGACAAGGAGGTATGGCTACACCTTC. Amino acid sequence: CASTETRRYGYTF.

J is TRBJ1-2 and V is TRBV27; D not resolved. This CDR3 contains 12 residues. V lost 4 bases and J lost 1, with 4 bases in between. CDR1 MNHEY and CDR2 SMNVEV come from the germline V gene (reference sequence). CDR3 residues: CASSSNNYGYTF. The DNA for the CDR3 is TGTGCCAGCAGTTCCAATAACTATGGCTACACCTTC.

The chain uses TRBV10-1 and TRBJ1-3, with TRBD1 matching over 7 bases. This CDR3 contains 15 residues. Germline-derived CDR1 and CDR2 are WNHNN and SYGVQD (reference sequence). V lost 5 bases to trimming and J lost 7 bases; unmatched junction nucleotides: 11. For the CDR3, the DNA is TGCGCCAGCAGTTACCGGGACAGAGATCCGAACACCATATATTTT. Its translation is CASSYRDRDPNTIYF.

The chain combines TRBV28 with TRBJ1-4; 10 bases align to TRBD1. V trimming: 6 bases; J trimming: 3 bases; junction bases outside the gene matches: 7. The CDR3 covers 16 residues. CDR1 and CDR2 from the germline V gene are MDHEN and SYDVKM. DNA of the CDR3: TGTGCCAGCAGACCGACAGGGGGCCCGGCTAATGAAAAACTGTTTTTT. It is translated as CASRPTGGPANEKLFF.

The J gene is TRBJ2-3, the V gene TRBV5-1; 9 bases are shared with TRBD2. The length of the CDR3 is 16 residues. V lost 4 bases to trimming and J lost 8 bases; unmatched junction nucleotides: 14. Germline CDR1 and CDR2: SGHRS and YFSETQ. The DNA of the CDR3 is TGCGCCAGCAGCCTACTTGTAGCGGGAGCTGAAGTTACGCAGTATTTT. This sequence encodes CASSLLVAGAEVTQYF. The complete variable domain, with remaining parts taken from reference TRBV5-1 and TRBJ2-3, reads KAGVTQTPRYLIKTRGQQVTLSCSPISGHRSVSWYQQTPGQGLQFLFEYFSETQRNKGNFPGRFSGRQFSNSRSEMNVSTLELGDSALYLCASSLLVAGAEVTQYFGPGTRLTVL.

The rearrangement uses TRBV7-9 and TRBJ2-1, with 7 bases aligning to TRBD2. The germline CDR1 and CDR2 sequences are SEHNR and FQNEAQ (reference sequence). The junction had 9 bases not matched to a gene; V was cut back by 7 bases and J by 0 bases. CDR3 length: 16 residues. CDR3 in amino acids: CASTPSAGSSYNEQFF. Here the CDR3 DNA reads TGTGCCAGCACCCCTTCAGCGGGGAGCTCCTACAATGAGCAGTTCTTC. Supplemented by reference TRBV7-9 and TRBJ2-1, the full variable domain reads DTGVSQNPRHKITKRGQNVTFRCDPISEHNRLYWYRQTLGQGPEFLTYFQNEAQLEKSRLLSDRFSAERPKGSFSTLEIQRTEQGDSAMYLCASTPSAGSSYNEQFFGPGTRLTVL.

This rearrangement joins TRBV11-3 to TRBJ2-3; D is unclear. V was shortened by 5 bases and J by 2 bases, with 11 bases between the two germline ends. The CDR3 runs to 14 residues. Germline V lookup: CDR1 SGHNT, CDR2 YENEEA. In nucleotides, the CDR3 is TGTGCCAGCAGCCCGGGCAGAAACACAGATACGCAGTATTTT. Translated, it gives CASSPGRNTDTQYF. Variable domain in full (rest from reference TRBV11-3 and TRBJ2-3): EAGVVQSPRYKIIEKKQPVAFWCNPISGHNTLYWYLQNLGQGPELLIRYENEEAVDDSQLPKDRFSAERLKGVDSTLKIQPAELGDSAVYLCASSPGRNTDTQYFGPGTRLTVL.

In DNA form, the CDR3 reads TGTGCCAGCAGCTTACGCGACCAGGGGGAGACCCAGTACTTC. It translates to CASSLRDQGETQYF. This chain joins TRBV7-8 and TRBJ2-5; maybe TRBD1 (6 bases). V was pared by 2 bases and J by 5 bases, with 12 bases between. Germline V gene data show CDR1 as SGHVS and CDR2 as FQNEAQ. The CDR3 loop spans 14 amino acids.

The rearrangement joins TRBV2 to TRBJ1-1; no clear D gene. Germline CDR1 SNHLY, CDR2 FYNNEI. CDR3 length equals 12 residues. Between the trimmed V and J ends, which lost 6 bases and 3 bases, there was a span of 8 bases. CDR3 residues: CASRNGYTEAFF. DNA for the CDR3: TGTGCCAGCAGAAACGGTTACACTGAAGCTTTCTTT.

The genes are TRBV18 and TRBJ2-5, with 7 positions matching TRBD1. The germline V gene encodes CDR1 KGHSH and CDR2 LQKENI. The CDR3 has 14 residues. With V trimmed by 3 bases and J by 5 bases, 6 bases remained unmatched. The CDR3 loop is CASSPRQGRETQYF. The CDR3 DNA reads as TGTGCCAGCTCACCTCGACAGGGTCGGGAGACCCAGTACTTC.

The chain uses TRBV11-2 and TRBJ1-1; 7 bases are a match to TRBD1. CDR1 is SGHAT, CDR2 FQNNGV, per germline. V lost 3 bases and J lost 5; bases outside the gene matches: 12. The CDR3 has 16 amino acids. In nucleotides, the CDR3 is TGTGCCAGCAGCTTGGGTTCCCGGCCAGGGGGTACTGAAGCTTTCTTT. Its protein product is CASSLGSRPGGTEAFF. The entire variable domain, with the rest obtained from reference TRBV11-2 and TRBJ1-1, is as follows: EAGVAQSPRYKIIEKRQSVAFWCNPISGHATLYWYQQILGQGPKLLIQFQNNGVVDDSQLPKDRFSAERLKGVDSTLKIQPAKLEDSAVYLCASSLGSRPGGTEAFFGQGTRLTVV.

The chain joins TRBV2 to TRBJ1-1; the D gene is possibly TRBD1 (5 bases). The germline V gene encodes CDR1 SNHLY and CDR2 FYNNEI. The CDR3 extends over 11 amino acids. V dropped 6 bases and J dropped 10 bases, with 12 bases sitting between them. Written as DNA, the CDR3 is TGTGCCAGCAGGGGGGGGACGGCAGCTTTCTTT. This translates into CASRGGTAAFF.

This clone has just one count. This chain uses TRBV10-3 with TRBJ2-1, with 7 bases aligning to TRBD2. The CDR3 runs to 15 residues. Germline CDR1 reads ENHRY; CDR2 reads SYGVKD. The ends lost 0 bases at V and 8 bases at J; junction bases unmatched: 7. Here the CDR3 reads CAISESGLDSDEQFF. In DNA, the CDR3 is TGTGCCATCAGTGAGTCCGGACTAGATTCTGATGAGCAGTTCTTC.

The rearrangement links TRBV5-5 to TRBJ1-1; 9 bases map to TRBD1. Germline V lookup: CDR1 SGHKS, CDR2 YYEKEE (reference sequence). V lost 4 bases, J lost 4 bases, and 17 bases stayed unmatched. This CDR3 is built from 18 residues. The CDR3, as DNA: TGTGCCAGCAGCGCATCCGGACAGGGGCATATAAGTGGCACTGAAGCTTTCTTT. Translating it yields CASSASGQGHISGTEAFF.

The V and J genes are TRBV18 and TRBJ2-3; D gene unclear. V gave up 3 bases and J gave up 6 bases, with 10 bases separating them. In germline, CDR1 is KGHSH, CDR2 LQKENI. This CDR3 contains 13 residues. The CDR3 loop reads CASSPKPADTQYF. In DNA form, the CDR3 reads TGTGCCAGCTCACCCAAACCGGCGGATACGCAGTATTTT.

The genes are TRBV7-8 and TRBJ1-1; D gene unclear. V dropped 5 bases and J dropped 10 bases, with 20 bases sitting between them. This CDR3 has 14 amino acids. The germline gives CDR1 SGHVS, CDR2 FQNEAQ. This CDR3 is CASSPKMEGSSAFF. As DNA, the CDR3 is TGTGCCAGCAGCCCAAAGATGGAAGGCAGTTCAGCTTTCTTT.

This clone was seen once. The gene calls are TRBV7-8 and TRBJ1-5; no clear D. Trimming removed 5 bases from V and 0 bases from J, with 8 bases in between. Germline V gene sequence: CDR1 SGHVS, CDR2 FQNEAQ. The CDR3 spans 14 residues. The CDR3 sequence is CASSVDYSNQPQHF. The CDR3 nucleotides are TGTGCCAGCAGCGTGGACTATAGCAATCAGCCCCAGCATTTT.

This clone was seen once. This rearrangement joins TRBV6-1 to TRBJ2-4; D is ambiguous. The CDR3 covers 17 residues. With 3 bases removed from V and 2 bases from J, the gap between germline ends came to 17 bases. Germline V gene data show CDR1 as MNHNS and CDR2 as SASEGT. Here the CDR3 DNA reads TGTGCCAGCAGTGATAATTGGACCGTCAAACCCAAAAACATTCAGTACTTC. Its translation is CASSDNWTVKPKNIQYF.